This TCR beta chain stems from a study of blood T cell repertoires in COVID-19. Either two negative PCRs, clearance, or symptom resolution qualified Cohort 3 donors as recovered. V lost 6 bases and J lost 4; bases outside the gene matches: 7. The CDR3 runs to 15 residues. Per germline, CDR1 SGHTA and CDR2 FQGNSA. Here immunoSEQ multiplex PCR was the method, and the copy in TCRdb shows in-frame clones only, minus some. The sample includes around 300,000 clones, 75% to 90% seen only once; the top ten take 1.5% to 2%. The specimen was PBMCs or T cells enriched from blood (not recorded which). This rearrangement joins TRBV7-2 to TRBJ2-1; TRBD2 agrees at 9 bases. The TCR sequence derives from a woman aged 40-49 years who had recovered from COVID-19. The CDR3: CASRPPGLAYNEQFF. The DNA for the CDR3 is TGTGCCAGCAGGCCGCCGGGACTAGCTTACAATGAGCAGTTCTTC.